The source of this T cell receptor (beta chain) is a study of T cell repertoires in cytomegalovirus infection. TCRdb re-analysed the reads in MiXCR, keeping a single row per CDR3 protein. The data show around 800,000 distinct CDR3 sequences, with around a third seen just once and around an eighth held by the top ten. V was pared by 4 bases and J by 5 bases, with 5 bases of the junction left unmatched. The CDR3 totals 16 residues. CDR1 is SGHAT, CDR2 FQNNGV, per germline. Regarding this clonotype: Antigen unknown.

This clonotype originated in a human donor in good health (CMV status not recorded). Some clones in this sample may be carry-over from other donors' samples. The sample in question was cultured CD8+ T cells from PBMCs, obtained from culture after CMV antigen stimulation. The chain couples TRBV11-2 to TRBJ2-1; 13 nucleotides align to TRBD2. The CDR3 protein is CASSSWTSGGNNEQFF. In nucleotides, the CDR3 is TGTGCCAGCAGCTCATGGACTAGCGGGGGCAACAATGAGCAGTTCTTC.